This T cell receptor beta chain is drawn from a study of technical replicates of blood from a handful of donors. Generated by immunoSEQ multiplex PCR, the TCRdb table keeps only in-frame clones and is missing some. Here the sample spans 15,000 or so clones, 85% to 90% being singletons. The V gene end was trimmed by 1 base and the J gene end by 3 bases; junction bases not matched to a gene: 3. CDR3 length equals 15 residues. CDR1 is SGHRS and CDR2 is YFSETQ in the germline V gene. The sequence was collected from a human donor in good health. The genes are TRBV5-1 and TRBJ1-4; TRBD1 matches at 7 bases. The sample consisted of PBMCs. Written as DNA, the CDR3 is TGCGCCAGCAGCTTGTTCGGGACAGCTAATGAAAAACTGTTTTTT. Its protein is CASSLFGTANEKLFF.